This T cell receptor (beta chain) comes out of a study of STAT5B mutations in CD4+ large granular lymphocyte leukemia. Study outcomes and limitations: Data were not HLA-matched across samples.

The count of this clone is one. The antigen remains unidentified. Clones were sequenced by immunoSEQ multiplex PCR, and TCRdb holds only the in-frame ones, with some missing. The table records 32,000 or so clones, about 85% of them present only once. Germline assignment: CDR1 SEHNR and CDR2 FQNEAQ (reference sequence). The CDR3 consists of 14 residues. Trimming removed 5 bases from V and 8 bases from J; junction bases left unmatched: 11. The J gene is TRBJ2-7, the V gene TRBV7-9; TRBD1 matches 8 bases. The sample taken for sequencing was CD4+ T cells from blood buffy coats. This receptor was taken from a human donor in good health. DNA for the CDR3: TGTGCCAGCAGCGGGGACAGGCTATCTACTCAGCAGTACTTC. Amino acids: CASSGDRLSTQQYF.